Listed here is a single T cell receptor beta chain. Compared with germline, one end of the junction differs, possibly owing to a read error. Original processing notes: Amplified reference gene primers provided the basis for estimating nucleated cell counts. Profiled with immunoSEQ multiplex PCR; TCRdb holds only in-frame clones, not every one. V and J calls and clone size are those listed in that table; D and trimming were worked out from the DNA. The sample comprises under 250,000 clones, roughly 80% of which are singletons, and roughly 3.2% rests with the top ten. This sample stems from a study of blood T cell repertoires in COVID-19. This CDR3 region has 12 residues. Germline-derived CDR1 and CDR2 are SNHLY and FYNNEI.

The chain employs TRBV2 and TRBJ2-7; 7 nucleotides agree with TRBD1. This TCR was recovered from a woman aged 18-29 years with acute or convalescent COVID-19. Sequences were obtained from peripheral blood. The CDR3 sequence is CASGTDSYKQYF. The DNA of the CDR3 is TGTGCCAGTGGGACAGACTCCTACAAGCAGTACTTC.